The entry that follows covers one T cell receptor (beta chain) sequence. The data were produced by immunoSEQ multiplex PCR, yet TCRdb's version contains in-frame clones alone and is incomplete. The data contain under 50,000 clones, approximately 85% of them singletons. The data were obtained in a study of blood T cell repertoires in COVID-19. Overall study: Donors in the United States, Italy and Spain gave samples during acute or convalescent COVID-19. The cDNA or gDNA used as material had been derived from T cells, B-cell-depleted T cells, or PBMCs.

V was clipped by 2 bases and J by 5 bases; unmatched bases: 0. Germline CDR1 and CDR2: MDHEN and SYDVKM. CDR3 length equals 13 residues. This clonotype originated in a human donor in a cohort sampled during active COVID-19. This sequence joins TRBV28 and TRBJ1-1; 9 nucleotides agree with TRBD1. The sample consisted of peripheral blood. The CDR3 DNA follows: TGTGCCAGCAGTTTAGGACAGGGGACTGAAGCTTTCTTT. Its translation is CASSLGQGTEAFF.